This TCR beta chain came from a study of vaccination and CD4 T cells after COVID-19. Study as a whole: The study drew post-COVID samples a median roughly 110 days after diagnosis (range 35 to 161). Post-vaccine sample collection happened at a median of approximately 70 days after dose two, ranging 14 to 241.

The treatment is: approximately nine-day PBMC culture with coronavirus spike peptide pools or control peptides (ViraFEST assay). When nine to ten days of culture had elapsed, CD4+ T cells were isolated by negative selection. Cultured CD4+ T-cell DNA underwent Oncomine TCR Beta short-read sequencing. TCRdb re-analysed the PCR reads in MiXCR, keeping a single row per CDR3 protein. Of fewer than 20,000 distinct CDR3 sequences detected, around 55% appear once; the ten largest clones hold roughly 30%. With respect to this clonotype: Its antigen is currently unknown.

Sample: cultured CD4+ T cells from blood, taken after SARS-CoV-2 vaccination. This receptor was taken from a human donor with COVID-19.

CDR3 in amino acids: CASSPRQGVQPQHF. Here the CDR3 DNA reads TGTGCCAGCAGTCCTCGACAGGGAGTGCAGCCCCAGCATTTT. The chain combines TRBV6-1 with TRBJ1-5; 7 bases match TRBD1. Germline loops: CDR1 MNHNS, CDR2 SASEGT. The CDR3 runs 14 residues. V was pared by 5 bases and J by 7 bases, with 8 bases of the junction left unmatched.